Included here is one TCR beta chain sequence, with context. Its antigen remains unknown. Investigators prepared the TCR beta libraries by applying iRepertoire HTBI primers and Arm-PCR of CDR3 regions. TCRdb fed the multiplex PCR reads into MiXCR, producing one record per CDR3 protein. The sample holds 250,000 to 300,000 distinct CDR3 sequences; more than 20% are singletons and the top ten take 45% to 70%. This entry belongs to a study of regulatory T cells in long-lasting Graves disease. Noted time point: persistent/refractory GD, antithyroid drugs over 5 years with positive TRAb. PBMC RNA served as the TCR library source. The patient group derived from an endocrinology department in Xi'an, China. The CDR3 runs 14 residues. CDR1 and CDR2 (germline): ENHRY, SYGVKD. Trimming cost V 10 bases and J 2 bases, with 18 bases left between them. Study observations and caveats: Sharing of public clonotypes was greater in persistent patients (about 3,000) than in new patients (966).

This receptor was identified in a female donor with Graves disease. This chain joins TRBV10-3 and TRBJ2-7; D not resolved. Material: peripheral blood mononuclear cells (PBMCs), obtained when the disease was refractory, from a patient treated with antithyroid drugs. The CDR3 DNA reads TGTGCCACTTCAACTGTCTTATCTCCCTACGAGCAGTACTTC. It encodes CATSTVLSPYEQYF.